These 28 T cell receptor beta chains came from one sample sequenced in a study of blood T cell repertoires in COVID-19. TCRdb's copy holds only in-frame clones and misses some; the assay was immunoSEQ multiplex PCR. Found here are about 87,000 clones, about nine tenths of them singletons; the top ten hold 4.5% to 5%. Source material: peripheral blood. Receptors were obtained from a woman aged 80 or over with acute or convalescent COVID-19.

This rearrangement joins TRBV27 to TRBJ2-2; 7 bases map to TRBD1. Trimming at V came to 3 bases and at J to 2 bases, leaving 6 bases not matched to a gene. This CDR3 has 16 residues. Germline loops: CDR1 MNHEY, CDR2 SMNVEV (reference sequence). The CDR3 loop is CASSFLTGTNTGELFF. The CDR3 DNA follows: TGTGCCAGCAGTTTCTTGACAGGGACCAACACCGGGGAGCTGTTTTTT.

V gene TRBV19 combines with J gene TRBJ2-3; 9 bases are a match to TRBD2. The CDR3 is 15 residues long. Germline assignment: CDR1 LNHDA and CDR2 SQIVND (reference sequence). Trimming cost V 7 bases and J 6 bases; bases outside gene matches: 11. In nucleotides, the CDR3 is TGTGCCAGTACTCATCGCCTAGCGGGGCTCGATACGCAGTATTTT. Its protein product is CASTHRLAGLDTQYF.

The sample holds a few counts of this clone. The genes are TRBV6-5 and TRBJ2-2; TRBD1 aligns across 7 bases. The junction had 6 bases not matched to a gene; V was cut back by 6 bases and J by 2 bases. The CDR3 runs to 15 residues. CDR1 and CDR2 (germline): MNHEY, SVGAGI. This CDR3 is CASRPQGFNTGELFF. For the CDR3, the DNA is TGTGCCAGCAGACCACAGGGGTTTAACACCGGGGAGCTGTTTTTT.

Worth noting for this clone: At one end, the junction sequence differs from germline, possibly due to a read error. The chain couples TRBV7-2 to TRBJ1-1, with 7 bases that match TRBD1. CDR1 is SGHTA and CDR2 is FQGNSA in the germline V gene. This CDR3 comprises 14 residues. The DNA for the CDR3 is TGTGCCAACAGCTTATGGCAGGGGGTCACTGAAGCTTTCTTT. This sequence encodes CANSLWQGVTEAFF.

V gene TRBV28 combines with J gene TRBJ1-2, with 7 bases matching TRBD1. CDR1 is MDHEN and CDR2 is SYDVKM in the germline V gene. The CDR3 has 12 residues. V lost 9 bases, J lost 4 bases, and 5 bases stayed unmatched. The CDR3: CASRTGSYGYTF. In DNA form, the CDR3 reads TGTGCCAGTCGGACAGGATCCTATGGCTACACCTTC.

On this clone: The same CDR3 also results from other DNA sequences found in this sample. The chain joins TRBV5-4 to TRBJ2-7, with TRBD2 matching over 8 bases. The V segment lost 3 bases and the J segment 0 bases; nucleotides outside the gene matches: 2. Germline CDR1 reads SGHNT; CDR2 reads YYREEE (reference sequence). The CDR3 is 14 residues long. The CDR3 reads CASSSGTSSYEQYF. The DNA of the CDR3 is TGTGCCAGCAGCTCCGGGACTAGCTCCTACGAGCAGTACTTC.

This rearrangement joins TRBV11-3 to TRBJ2-1; 8 positions match TRBD2. The V segment lost 6 bases and the J segment 10 bases; nucleotides outside the gene matches: 17. The CDR3 loop spans 16 amino acids. The germline V gene encodes CDR1 SGHNT and CDR2 YENEEA. The CDR3 spells CASSLEGGLGLHEQFF. CDR3 bases: TGTGCCAGCAGTCTAGAGGGGGGACTAGGATTGCACGAGCAGTTCTTC.

V and J are TRBV4-3 and TRBJ1-2, with a possible D match to TRBD1 (5 bases). V was trimmed by 1 base and J by 5 bases, leaving 17 bases between them. The CDR3 is 16 amino acids. Germline CDR1 and CDR2: LGHNA and YSLEER. The CDR3: CASSQVVTDPLYGYTF. DNA for the CDR3: TGCGCCAGCAGCCAAGTTGTGACAGATCCTTTATATGGCTACACCTTC.

The chain links TRBV21-1 to TRBJ2-7; the table assigns TRBD1, which was not confirmed against the DNA. TRBV21-1 is described as a pseudogene. The CDR3 is 18 amino acids. CDR3 region: CASSNLGTGDLLNYEQYF. CDR3 coding DNA: TGTGCCAGCAGCAATTTGGGAACAGGGGACCTCCTTAACTACGAGCAGTACTTC.

The chain recombines TRBV6-5 with TRBJ2-2; 7 bases fit TRBD1. After removal of 1 base from V and 7 bases from J, the junction contained 6 bases not matched to a gene. The CDR3 sequence is 15 residues long. Germline V gives CDR1 MNHEY, CDR2 SVGAGI. The CDR3 loop is CASSYFRQGNGELFF. For the CDR3, the DNA is TGTGCCAGCAGTTACTTCCGACAGGGAAACGGGGAGCTGTTTTTT.

This clone was detected only a few times. V gene TRBV20-1 combines with J gene TRBJ1-2; TRBD1 is a possible D gene (5 bases). CDR1 is DFQATT and CDR2 is SNEGSKA in the germline V gene (reference sequence). CDR3 length equals 15 residues. V was shortened by 3 bases and J by 4 bases, with 18 bases between the two germline ends. Here the CDR3 reads CSASLLTVPPYGYTF. The DNA for the CDR3 is TGCAGTGCTAGTCTCCTGACAGTTCCACCCTATGGCTACACCTTC.

J is TRBJ2-3 and V is TRBV2; TRBD1 matches 9 bases. Trimming took 3 bases from V and 2 from J; bases not matched to a gene: 6. The V gene's germline CDR1 is SNHLY and CDR2 FYNNEI. CDR3 size: 16 residues. The CDR3 here is CASSDLGTGYTDTQYF. In DNA form, the CDR3 reads TGTGCCAGCAGTGATTTAGGGACAGGGTACACAGATACGCAGTATTTT. The complete variable domain, with remaining parts taken from reference TRBV2 and TRBJ2-3, reads EPEVTQTPSHQVTQMGQEVILRCVPISNHLYFYWYRQILGQKVEFLVSFYNNEISEKSEIFDDQFSVERPDGSNFTLKIRSTKLEDSAMYFCASSDLGTGYTDTQYFGPGTRLTVL.

The CDR3 spells CASSLIDGETQYF. In nucleotides, the CDR3 is TGTGCCAGCAGTTTAATAGATGGAGAGACCCAGTACTTC. V is TRBV12-3 or TRBV12-4 and J is TRBJ2-5; D ambiguous. The CDR3 has 13 amino acids. V gave up 2 bases and J gave up 4 bases, with 8 bases separating them.

The V gene is TRBV7-9, the J gene TRBJ2-4, with TRBD2 as a possible D gene (7 bases). CDR1 SEHNR and CDR2 FQNEAQ come from the germline V gene (reference sequence). V lost 5 bases and J 15 bases, leaving 17 bases between the germline ends. The CDR3 has 12 amino acids. The CDR3 sequence is CASSVGGDSLYF. The CDR3 DNA follows: TGTGCCAGCAGCGTAGGGGGGGACTCCCTGTACTTC. The complete variable domain, with remaining parts taken from reference TRBV7-9 and TRBJ2-4, reads DTGVSQNPRHKITKRGQNVTFRCDPISEHNRLYWYRQTLGQGPEFLTYFQNEAQLEKSRLLSDRFSAERPKGSFSTLEIQRTEQGDSAMYLCASSVGGDSLYFGAGTRLSVL.

This chain links TRBV6-5 with TRBJ1-3; D possibly corresponds to TRBD1 (5 bases). This CDR3 comprises 13 residues. Deletions cut 6 bases from V and 9 bases from J, with 15 bases between. From germline, CDR1 is MNHEY and CDR2 SVGAGI. The chain's CDR3 is CASSAGGGGTIYF. As DNA, the CDR3 is TGTGCCAGCAGCGCTGGGGGGGGAGGCACCATATATTTT.

This clone showed up just once. The V gene is TRBV7-8, the J gene TRBJ1-1, with 8 bases lining up with TRBD1. The ends lost 5 bases at V and 0 bases at J; junction bases unmatched: 8. This CDR3 is built from 16 residues. The V gene's germline CDR1 is SGHVS and CDR2 FQNEAQ. As DNA, the CDR3 is TGTGCCAGCAGCCCCCGACAGGGGTGGATGAACACTGAAGCTTTCTTT. Translation gives CASSPRQGWMNTEAFF.

This sequence joins TRBV6-5 and TRBJ2-7, with TRBD2 as a possible D gene (6 bases). V gave up 7 bases and J gave up 3 bases, with 19 bases separating them. The length of the CDR3 is 15 residues. CDR1 is MNHEY, CDR2 SVGAGI, per germline. The CDR3 here is CASMYHSGRHYEQYF. For the CDR3, the DNA is TGTGCCAGCATGTACCACTCCGGGAGACACTACGAGCAGTACTTC.

The rearrangement links TRBV27 to TRBJ1-2; D possibly corresponds to TRBD1 (5 bases). Germline CDR1 and CDR2: MNHEY and SMNVEV (reference sequence). The V gene lost 6 bases and the J gene lost 4 bases, with 15 bases spanning the gap. This CDR3 contains 14 residues. The chain's CDR3 is CASRTATVPYGYTF. The CDR3, as DNA: TGTGCCAGCAGAACTGCGACAGTCCCCTATGGCTACACCTTC.

V and J are TRBV10-3 and TRBJ1-5; 7 bases match TRBD1. This CDR3 region has 13 residues. Germline V CDR1 and CDR2: ENHRY, SYGVKD. V lost 5 bases, J lost 9 bases, and 7 bases stayed unmatched. For the CDR3, the DNA is TGTGCCATCAGTTGGGACAGAGGTCCGCCCCAGCATTTT. Translating it yields CAISWDRGPPQHF.

The chain carries TRBV5-1 and TRBJ2-1; 10 bases fit TRBD2. Germline V lookup: CDR1 SGHRS, CDR2 YFSETQ. V shed 1 base, J shed 7 bases, and the junction held 5 bases outside the gene matches. This CDR3 is 15 amino acids long. CDR3 loop: CASSLLSSGSNEQFF. CDR3 nucleotide sequence: TGCGCCAGCAGCTTGTTGTCTAGCGGGAGTAATGAGCAGTTCTTC.

The chain uses TRBV28 and TRBJ2-7; D might be TRBD2 (7 bases). CDR1 is MDHEN and CDR2 is SYDVKM in the germline V gene. Trimming shortened V by 7 bases and J by 4 bases, and 20 bases separated the two germline ends. The CDR3 is made up of 15 amino acids. CDR3 sequence (DNA): TGTGCCAGCACCTCCCAGGGGCGGGAGAAATACGAGCAGTACTTC. This codes for CASTSQGREKYEQYF.

This clone was picked up one time. The V gene is TRBV27, the J gene TRBJ2-7; 7 bases fit TRBD1. Germline V gene data show CDR1 as MNHEY and CDR2 as SMNVEV (reference sequence). Losses at the gene ends were 8 bases for V and 0 bases for J; bases not matched to a gene: 4. The CDR3 has 13 amino acids. The CDR3 loop is CASHRQGSYEQYF. CDR3 sequence (DNA): TGTGCCAGCCACCGACAGGGCTCCTACGAGCAGTACTTC.

The rearrangement links TRBV11-2 to TRBJ2-1, with a possible D match to TRBD2 (5 bases). Germline CDR1 reads SGHAT; CDR2 reads FQNNGV. The CDR3 has 15 residues. Trimming left V 5 bases short and J 7 bases short, with 18 bases between. The CDR3 sequence is CASSPTPGVQNEQFF. DNA of the CDR3: TGTGCCAGCAGCCCCACCCCCGGGGTTCAAAATGAGCAGTTCTTC.

In this sample, this clone turned up a few times. This chain uses TRBV6-5 with TRBJ2-7; a possible D gene is TRBD1 (6 bases). V was trimmed by 6 bases and J by 3 bases, leaving 15 bases between them. The CDR3 totals 14 residues. Germline CDR1 reads MNHEY; CDR2 reads SVGAGI. CDR3 sequence reads: CASRVAGEIYEQYF. CDR3 DNA sequence: TGTGCCAGCAGGGTGGCAGGGGAGATCTACGAGCAGTACTTC.

The chain employs TRBV2 and TRBJ1-3, with a tentative D call TRBD1 (5 bases). CDR1 and CDR2 from the germline V gene are SNHLY and FYNNEI. This CDR3 region has 14 residues. V was trimmed by 7 bases and J by 0 bases, leaving 10 bases between them. CDR3 bases: TGTGCCAGCACTCGACAGCTCTCTGGAAACACCATATATTTT. Translated, it gives CASTRQLSGNTIYF.

The chain uses TRBV6-2 or TRBV6-3 and TRBJ2-1; TRBD1 agrees at 7 bases. V trimming: 6 bases; J trimming: 6 bases; junction bases outside the gene matches: 8. The CDR3 loop spans 14 amino acids. Germline V gives CDR1 MNHEY, CDR2 SVGEGT. The CDR3 coding sequence is TGTGCCAGCAGCCAAGGGACAGACCTCAATGAGCAGTTCTTC. Translation: CASSQGTDLNEQFF.

In its sample, this clone was seen once. V gene TRBV3-1 (or the pseudogene TRBV3-2) combines with J gene TRBJ1-1; TRBD1 matches 7 bases. CDR3 length: 13 amino acids. Germline V gene sequence: CDR1 LGHDT, CDR2 YNNKEL (reference sequence). V shed 6 bases, J shed 5 bases, and the junction held 6 bases outside the gene matches. CDR3 protein: CASSRQGSTEAFF. Here the CDR3 DNA reads TGTGCCAGCAGTCGACAGGGATCTACTGAAGCTTTCTTT.

In nucleotides, the CDR3 is TGTGCCAGCAGCATCAGGGATTCACCCCTCCACTTT. Protein sequence: CASSIRDSPLHF. The chain couples TRBV12-3 or TRBV12-4 to TRBJ1-6, with D perhaps TRBD1 (5 bases). Trimming stripped 6 bases from V and 8 bases from J, with 8 bases between. The CDR3 spans 12 residues.